Shown below are 9 T cell receptor beta chains from a single sample sequenced in a study of T-cell memory formation after mild COVID-19 (dated by TCRdb to the early 2020s). Library method: 5' RACE. The run used an Illumina NovaSeq 6000. TCRdb redid the processing of the public reads, applying fastp at Q25 and MiXCR, and retained in-frame beta chains. Each CDR3 protein appears once, grouped with its most common genes and DNA. Here the sample has roughly 380,000 distinct CDR3 sequences; approximately 27% occur a single time. The ten largest clones capture about 13% of the sample. The sequenced sample consisted of PBMCs or a T cell subset sorted from them (not recorded which). These receptors came from an adult woman who had mild COVID-19 (a few samples of this study predate the infection). The sample titles of this study are shuffled in the database, so cell type and time point are left out; the donor was told from shared clones.

The rearrangement links TRBV7-9 to TRBJ2-3; D is possibly TRBD2 (5 bases). This CDR3 contains 14 residues. Germline lookup yields CDR1 SEHNR and CDR2 FQNEAQ (reference sequence). The V end lost 7 bases, the J end lost 0 bases, and 11 bases lay between the germline ends. Here the CDR3 reads CASTRAASTDTQYF. The CDR3, as DNA: TGTGCCAGCACGAGGGCGGCAAGCACAGATACGCAGTATTTT.

This clonotype was seen many times. The rearrangement uses TRBV4-1 and TRBJ2-1, with 8 nucleotides matching TRBD1. V dropped 4 bases and J dropped 2; count of bases not matched to a gene: 4. The CDR3 sequence is 15 residues long. CDR1 is MGHRA, CDR2 YSYEKL, per germline. CDR3 DNA sequence: TGCGCCAGCAGCCCTGGACAGGGAACCTACAATGAGCAGTTCTTC. Its protein product is CASSPGQGTYNEQFF.

This clonotype was seen repeatedly, ten times or more. In nucleotides, the CDR3 is TGCAGCGTTGAACCCCCTGGTAGCAGGCTCTACAATGAGCAGTTCTTC. Its translation: CSVEPPGSRLYNEQFF. The chain has TRBV29-1 and TRBJ2-1; D unclear. Germline CDR1 reads SQVTM; CDR2 reads ANQGSEA. V was cut by 2 bases and J by 3 bases, with 17 bases left in between. This CDR3 spans 16 amino acids.

J is TRBJ2-4 and V is TRBV10-3, with D perhaps matching TRBD1 (7 bases). Trimming cost V 8 bases and J 2 bases, with 13 bases left between them. The germline V gene has CDR1 ENHRY and CDR2 SYGVKD. The CDR3 spans 14 residues. CDR3 in amino acids: CAISQGGTKNIQYF. For the CDR3, the DNA is TGTGCCATCTCCCAGGGGGGCACCAAAAACATTCAGTACTTC.

This sequence joins TRBV24-1 and TRBJ2-1, with 12 bases identical to TRBD2. This CDR3 has 19 residues. The germline gives CDR1 KGHDR, CDR2 SFDVKD. J lost 0 bases, V lost 3 bases, and 8 bases had no gene match. CDR3 bases: TGTGCCACCAGTGATGAACTAGCGGGGGGCCCTAGCTCCTACAATGAGCAGTTCTTC. Amino acid sequence: CATSDELAGGPSSYNEQFF.

This clonotype was detected a few times. V and J are TRBV5-1 and TRBJ2-5, with 8 bases matching TRBD2. This CDR3 has 16 amino acids. The V and J ends lost 6 bases and 9 bases, in that order; junction bases with no gene match: 19. Per germline, CDR1 SGHRS and CDR2 YFSETQ. This CDR3 is CASTLSRGGLDRSQYF. Here the CDR3 DNA reads TGCGCCAGCACTCTGTCCCGGGGGGGCCTTGACAGGTCCCAGTACTTC.

In this sample, this clonotype turned up a few times. The rearrangement links TRBV5-1 to TRBJ1-3; no firm D call. The V end lost 1 base, the J end lost 4 bases, and 12 bases lay between the germline ends. This CDR3 is 15 amino acids long. Germline loops: CDR1 SGHRS, CDR2 YFSETQ. The CDR3 coding sequence is TGCGCCAGCAGCTTGTCACGGGGTTCGGGAAACACCATATATTTT. Translated, it gives CASSLSRGSGNTIYF.

This clonotype was counted only a few times. V and J are TRBV5-1 and TRBJ2-4, with D perhaps TRBD2 (5 bases). CDR1 and CDR2 (germline): SGHRS, YFSETQ. Trimming removed 1 base from V and 0 bases from J, with 11 bases in between. The CDR3 spans 16 residues. The CDR3 nucleotides are TGCGCCAGCAGCTTGCCCCACGGGGTAGCCAAAAACATTCAGTACTTC. Its protein is CASSLPHGVAKNIQYF.

The chain links TRBV5-1 to TRBJ2-6; a weak D match, TRBD2 (6 bases). The germline CDR1 and CDR2 sequences are SGHRS and YFSETQ. This CDR3 has 17 residues. V was pared by 4 bases and J by 0 bases, with 14 bases between. CDR3 DNA: TGCGCCAGCAGCCTAGGAGGGCTGAACTCTGGGGCCAACGTCCTGACTTTC. Protein: CASSLGGLNSGANVLTF.